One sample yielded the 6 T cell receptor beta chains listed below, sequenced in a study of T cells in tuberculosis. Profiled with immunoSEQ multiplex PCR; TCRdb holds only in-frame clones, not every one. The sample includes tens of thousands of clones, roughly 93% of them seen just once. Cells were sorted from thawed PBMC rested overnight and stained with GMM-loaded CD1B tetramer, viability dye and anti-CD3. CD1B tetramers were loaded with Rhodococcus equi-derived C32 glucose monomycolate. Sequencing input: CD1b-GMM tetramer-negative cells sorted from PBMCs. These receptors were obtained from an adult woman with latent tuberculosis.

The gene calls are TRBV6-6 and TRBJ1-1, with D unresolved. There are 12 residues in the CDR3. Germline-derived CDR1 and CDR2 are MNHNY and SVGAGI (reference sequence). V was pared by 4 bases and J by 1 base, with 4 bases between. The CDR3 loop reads CASSSQNTEAFF. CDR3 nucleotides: TGTGCCAGCAGTTCCCAGAACACTGAAGCTTTCTTT.

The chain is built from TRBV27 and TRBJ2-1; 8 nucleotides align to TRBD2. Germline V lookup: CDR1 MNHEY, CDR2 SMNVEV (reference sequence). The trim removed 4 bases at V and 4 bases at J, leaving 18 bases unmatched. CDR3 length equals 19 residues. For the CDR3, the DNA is TGTGCCAGCAGTTCCACGCGGGGGGTTTCGGAGGTGGCGTACAATGAGCAGTTCTTC. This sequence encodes CASSSTRGVSEVAYNEQFF.

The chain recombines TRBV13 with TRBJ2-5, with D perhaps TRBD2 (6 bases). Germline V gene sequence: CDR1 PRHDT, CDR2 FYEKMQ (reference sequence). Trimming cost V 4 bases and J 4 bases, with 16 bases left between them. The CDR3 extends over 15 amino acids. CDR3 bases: TGTGCCAGCAGCTACAGACTGATGGAGGGAGAGACCCAGTACTTC. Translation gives CASSYRLMEGETQYF.

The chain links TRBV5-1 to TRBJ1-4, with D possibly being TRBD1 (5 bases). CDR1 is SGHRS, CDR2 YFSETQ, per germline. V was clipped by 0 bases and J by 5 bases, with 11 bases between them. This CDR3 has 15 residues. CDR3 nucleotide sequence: TGCGCCAGCAGCTTGGCGGGCAGGGAAAATGAAAAACTGTTTTTT. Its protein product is CASSLAGRENEKLFF.

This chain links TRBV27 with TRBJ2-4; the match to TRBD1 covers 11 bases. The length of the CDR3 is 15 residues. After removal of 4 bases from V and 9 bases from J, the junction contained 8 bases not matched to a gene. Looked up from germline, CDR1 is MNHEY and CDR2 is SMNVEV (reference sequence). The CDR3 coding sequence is TGTGCCAGCAGTTCATGGGACAGGGGGTATGGCATTCAGTACTTC. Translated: CASSSWDRGYGIQYF.

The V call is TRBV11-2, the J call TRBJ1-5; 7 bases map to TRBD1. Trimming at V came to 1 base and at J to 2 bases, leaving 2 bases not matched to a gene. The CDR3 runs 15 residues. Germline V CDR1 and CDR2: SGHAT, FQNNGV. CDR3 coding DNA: TGTGCCAGCAGCTTAGGACAGGGTGGCAATCAGCCCCAGCATTTT. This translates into CASSLGQGGNQPQHF. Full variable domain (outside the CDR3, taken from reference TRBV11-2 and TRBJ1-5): EAGVAQSPRYKIIEKRQSVAFWCNPISGHATLYWYQQILGQGPKLLIQFQNNGVVDDSQLPKDRFSAERLKGVDSTLKIQPAKLEDSAVYLCASSLGQGGNQPQHFGDGTRLSIL.